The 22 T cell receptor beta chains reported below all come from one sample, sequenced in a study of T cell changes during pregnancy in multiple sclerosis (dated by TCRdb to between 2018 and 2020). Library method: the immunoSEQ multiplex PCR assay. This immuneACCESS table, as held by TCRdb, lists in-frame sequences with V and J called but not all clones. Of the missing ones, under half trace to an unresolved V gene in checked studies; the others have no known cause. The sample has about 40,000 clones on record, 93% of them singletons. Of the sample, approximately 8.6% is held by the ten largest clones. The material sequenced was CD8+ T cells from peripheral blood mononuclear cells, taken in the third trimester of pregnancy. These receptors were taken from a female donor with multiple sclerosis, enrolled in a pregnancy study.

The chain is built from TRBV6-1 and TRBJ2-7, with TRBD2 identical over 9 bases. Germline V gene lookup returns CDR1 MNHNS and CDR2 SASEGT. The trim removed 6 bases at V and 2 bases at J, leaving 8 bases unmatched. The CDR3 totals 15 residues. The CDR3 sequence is CASSDLGGGAYEQYF. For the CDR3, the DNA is TGTGCCAGCAGCGACTTAGGCGGGGGGGCCTACGAGCAGTACTTC.

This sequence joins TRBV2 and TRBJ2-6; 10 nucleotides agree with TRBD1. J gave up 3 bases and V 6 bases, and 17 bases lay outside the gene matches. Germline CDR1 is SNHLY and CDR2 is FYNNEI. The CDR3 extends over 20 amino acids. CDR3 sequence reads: CASSKSRGGQGINGANVLTF. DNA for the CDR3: TGTGCCAGCAGCAAATCTCGCGGGGGACAGGGGATTAATGGGGCCAACGTCCTGACTTTC.

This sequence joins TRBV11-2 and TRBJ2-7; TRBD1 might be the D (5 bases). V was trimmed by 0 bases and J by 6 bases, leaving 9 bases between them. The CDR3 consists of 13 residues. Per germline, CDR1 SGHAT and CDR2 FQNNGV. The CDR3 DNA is TGTGCCAGCAGCTTAGAGGGGCGGCCCGAGCAGTACTTC. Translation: CASSLEGRPEQYF. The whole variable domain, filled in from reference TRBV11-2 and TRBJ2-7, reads EAGVAQSPRYKIIEKRQSVAFWCNPISGHATLYWYQQILGQGPKLLIQFQNNGVVDDSQLPKDRFSAERLKGVDSTLKIQPAKLEDSAVYLCASSLEGRPEQYFGPGTRLTVT.

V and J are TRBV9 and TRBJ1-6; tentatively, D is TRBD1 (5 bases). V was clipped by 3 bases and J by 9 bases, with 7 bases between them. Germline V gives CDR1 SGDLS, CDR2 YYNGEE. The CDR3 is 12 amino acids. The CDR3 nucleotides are TGTGCCAGCAGCGACGACAGTTCACCCCTCCACTTT. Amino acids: CASSDDSSPLHF.

CDR3 amino acids: CASSIFGDYEQYF. DNA for the CDR3: TGTGCCAGTAGTATCTTCGGGGATTACGAGCAGTACTTC. This rearrangement joins TRBV19 to TRBJ2-7; maybe TRBD2 (5 bases). Germline V gene sequence: CDR1 LNHDA, CDR2 SQIVND (reference sequence). Trimming took 3 bases from V and 4 from J, leaving 10 bases between them. This CDR3 is built from 13 residues.

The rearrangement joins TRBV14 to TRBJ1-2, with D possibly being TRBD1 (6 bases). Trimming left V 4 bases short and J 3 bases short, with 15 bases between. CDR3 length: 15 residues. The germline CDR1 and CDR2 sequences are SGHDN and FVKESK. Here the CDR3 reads CASSPWGGADYGYTF. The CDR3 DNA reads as TGTGCCAGCAGCCCATGGGGGGGGGCTGACTATGGCTACACCTTC.

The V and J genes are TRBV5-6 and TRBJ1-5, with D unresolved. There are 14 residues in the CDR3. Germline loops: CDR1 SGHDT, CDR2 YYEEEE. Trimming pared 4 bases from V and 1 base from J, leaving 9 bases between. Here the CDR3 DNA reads TGTGCCAGCAGCGCCGGGATAAGCAATCAGCCCCAGCATTTT. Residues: CASSAGISNQPQHF. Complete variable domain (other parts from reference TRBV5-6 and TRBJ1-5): DAGVTQSPTHLIKTRGQQVTLRCSPKSGHDTVSWYQQALGQGPQFIFQYYEEEERQRGNFPDRFSGHQFPNYSSELNVNALLLGDSALYLCASSAGISNQPQHFGDGTRLSIL.

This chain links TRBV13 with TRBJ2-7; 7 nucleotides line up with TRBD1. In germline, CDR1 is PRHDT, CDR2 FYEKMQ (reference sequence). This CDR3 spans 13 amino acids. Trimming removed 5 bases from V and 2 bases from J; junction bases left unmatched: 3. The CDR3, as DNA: TGTGCCAGCAGCGGGGGACAGACCTACGAGCAGTACTTC. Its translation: CASSGGQTYEQYF.

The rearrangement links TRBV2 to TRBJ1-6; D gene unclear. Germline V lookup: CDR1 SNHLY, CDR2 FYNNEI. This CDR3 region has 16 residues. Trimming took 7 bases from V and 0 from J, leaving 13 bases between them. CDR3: CASMPRWSSYNSPLHF. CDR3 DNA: TGTGCCAGCATGCCCCGGTGGAGCTCCTATAATTCACCCCTCCACTTT. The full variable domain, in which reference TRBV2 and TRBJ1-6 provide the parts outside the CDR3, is EPEVTQTPSHQVTQMGQEVILRCVPISNHLYFYWYRQILGQKVEFLVSFYNNEISEKSEIFDDQFSVERPDGSNFTLKIRSTKLEDSAMYFCASMPRWSSYNSPLHFGNGTRLTVT.

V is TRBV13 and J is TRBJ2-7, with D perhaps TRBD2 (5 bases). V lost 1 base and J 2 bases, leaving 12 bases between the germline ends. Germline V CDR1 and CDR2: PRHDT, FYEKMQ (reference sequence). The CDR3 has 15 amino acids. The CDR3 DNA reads TGTGCCAGCAGCTTAGAGGCACGGGATCCCTACGAGCAGTACTTC. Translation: CASSLEARDPYEQYF.

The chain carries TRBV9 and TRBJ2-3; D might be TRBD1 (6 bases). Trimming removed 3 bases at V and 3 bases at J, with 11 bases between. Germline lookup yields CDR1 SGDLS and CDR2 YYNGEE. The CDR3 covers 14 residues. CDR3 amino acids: CASSETGPTDTQYF. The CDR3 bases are TGTGCCAGCAGCGAAACAGGGCCAACAGATACGCAGTATTTT.

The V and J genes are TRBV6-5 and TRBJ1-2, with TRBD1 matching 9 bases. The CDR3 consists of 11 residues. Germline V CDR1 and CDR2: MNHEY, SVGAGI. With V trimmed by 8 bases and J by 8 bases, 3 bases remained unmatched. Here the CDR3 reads CASGTGRGYTF. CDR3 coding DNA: TGTGCCAGCGGGACAGGGCGAGGCTACACCTTC.

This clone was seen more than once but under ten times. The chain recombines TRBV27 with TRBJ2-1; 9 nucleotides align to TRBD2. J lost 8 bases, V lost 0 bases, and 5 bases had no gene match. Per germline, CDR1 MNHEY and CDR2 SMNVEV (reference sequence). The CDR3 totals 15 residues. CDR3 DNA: TGTGCCAGCAGTTTATCGGCGGGGGGGTTGGATGAGCAGTTCTTC. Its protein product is CASSLSAGGLDEQFF.

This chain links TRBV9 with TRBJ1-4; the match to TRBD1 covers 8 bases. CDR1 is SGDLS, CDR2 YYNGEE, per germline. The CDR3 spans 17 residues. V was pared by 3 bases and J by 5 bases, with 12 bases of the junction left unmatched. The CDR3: CASSAWTGSVSNEKLFF. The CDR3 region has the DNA TGTGCCAGCAGCGCCTGGACAGGGTCTGTCTCGAATGAAAAACTGTTTTTT.

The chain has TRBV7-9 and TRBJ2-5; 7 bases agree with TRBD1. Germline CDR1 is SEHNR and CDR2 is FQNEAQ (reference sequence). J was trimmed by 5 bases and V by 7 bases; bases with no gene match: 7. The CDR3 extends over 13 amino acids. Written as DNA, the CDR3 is TGTGCCAGCATACCTCCAGGGGGTGAGACCCAGTACTTC. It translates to CASIPPGGETQYF.

CDR3 sequence reads: CASSQDGEGANEKLFF. The CDR3 nucleotides are TGTGCCAGCAGCCAAGATGGTGAGGGGGCTAATGAAAAACTGTTTTTT. The V and J genes are TRBV14 and TRBJ1-4; a possible D gene is TRBD1 (6 bases). The germline CDR1 and CDR2 sequences are SGHDN and FVKESK. V lost 0 bases, J lost 3 bases, and 11 bases lay in between. CDR3 length: 16 residues.

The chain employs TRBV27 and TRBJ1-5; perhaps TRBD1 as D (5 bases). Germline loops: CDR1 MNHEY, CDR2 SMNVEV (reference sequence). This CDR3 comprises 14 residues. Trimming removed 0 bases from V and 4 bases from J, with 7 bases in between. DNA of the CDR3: TGTGCCAGCAGTTTATCTGGGGGGAATCAGCCCCAGCATTTT. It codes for CASSLSGGNQPQHF.

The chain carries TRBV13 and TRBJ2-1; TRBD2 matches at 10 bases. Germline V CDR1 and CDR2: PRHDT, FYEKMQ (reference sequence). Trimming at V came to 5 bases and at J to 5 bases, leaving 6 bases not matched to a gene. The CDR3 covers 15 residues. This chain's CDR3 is CASSIPSGGHNEQFF. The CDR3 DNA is TGTGCCAGCAGCATCCCTAGCGGGGGCCACAATGAGCAGTTCTTC.

CDR3 protein: CATSTPGTGGWELFF. In DNA, the CDR3 is TGTGCCACCAGCACCCCCGGGACAGGGGGCTGGGAGCTGTTTTTT. J is TRBJ2-2 and V is TRBV15, with 12 nucleotides matching TRBD1. This CDR3 is built from 15 residues. Germline lookup yields CDR1 LNHNV and CDR2 YYDKDF (reference sequence). The V segment lost 4 bases and the J segment 9 bases; nucleotides outside the gene matches: 6.

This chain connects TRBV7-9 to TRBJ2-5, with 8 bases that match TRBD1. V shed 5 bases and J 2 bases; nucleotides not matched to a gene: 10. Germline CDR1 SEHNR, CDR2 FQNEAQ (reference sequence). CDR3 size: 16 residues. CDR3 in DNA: TGTGCCAGCAGCCCACAGAACGGGACAGGACAAGAGACCCAGTACTTC. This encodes CASSPQNGTGQETQYF. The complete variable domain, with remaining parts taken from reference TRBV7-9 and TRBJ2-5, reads DTGVSQNPRHKITKRGQNVTFRCDPISEHNRLYWYRQTLGQGPEFLTYFQNEAQLEKSRLLSDRFSAERPKGSFSTLEIQRTEQGDSAMYLCASSPQNGTGQETQYFGPGTRLLVL.

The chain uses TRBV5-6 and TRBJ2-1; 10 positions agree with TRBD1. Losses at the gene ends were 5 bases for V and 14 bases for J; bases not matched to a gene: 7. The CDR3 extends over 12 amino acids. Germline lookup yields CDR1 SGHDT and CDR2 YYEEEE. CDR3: CASSPGGQGKFF. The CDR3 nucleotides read TGTGCCAGCAGTCCGGGGGGACAGGGGAAGTTCTTC.

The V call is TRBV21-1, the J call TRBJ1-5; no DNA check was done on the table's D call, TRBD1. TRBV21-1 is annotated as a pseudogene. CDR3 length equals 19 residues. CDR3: CASSKIVIVTGPGNQPQHF. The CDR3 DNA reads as TGTGCCAGCAGCAAAATCGTTATAGTTACAGGACCTGGCAATCAGCCCCAGCATTTT.